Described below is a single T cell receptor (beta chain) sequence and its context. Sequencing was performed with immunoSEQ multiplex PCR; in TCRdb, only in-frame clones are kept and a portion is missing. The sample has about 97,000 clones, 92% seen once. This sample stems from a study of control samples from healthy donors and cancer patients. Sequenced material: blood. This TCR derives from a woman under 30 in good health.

The DNA of the CDR3 is TGTGCCAGTAGTACTCGGACTAGCGGGTCCCGAAGCACAGATACGCAGTATTTT. This encodes CASSTRTSGSRSTDTQYF. The rearrangement joins TRBV19 to TRBJ2-3, with 11 bases lining up with TRBD2. The junction had 9 bases not matched to a gene; V was cut back by 4 bases and J by 0 bases. Germline V gives CDR1 LNHDA, CDR2 SQIVND (reference sequence). The CDR3 length is 18 residues. Combining the CDR3 with reference TRBV19 and TRBJ2-3 gives the whole variable domain DGGITQSPKYLFRKEGQNVTLSCEQNLNHDAMYWYRQDPGQGLRLIYYSQIVNDFQKGDIAEGYSVSREKKESFPLTVTSAQKNPTAFYLCASSTRTSGSRSTDTQYFGPGTRLTVL.